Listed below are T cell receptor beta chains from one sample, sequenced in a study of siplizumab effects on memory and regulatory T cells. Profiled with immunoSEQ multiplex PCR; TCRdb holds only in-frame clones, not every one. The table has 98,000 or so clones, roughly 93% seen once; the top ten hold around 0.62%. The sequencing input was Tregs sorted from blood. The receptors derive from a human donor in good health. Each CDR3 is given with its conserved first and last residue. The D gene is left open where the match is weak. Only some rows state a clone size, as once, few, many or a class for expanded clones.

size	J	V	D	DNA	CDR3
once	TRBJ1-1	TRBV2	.	TGTGCCAGCAGTGTTTTTTTGGAGCGGAACACTGAAGCTTTCTTT	CASSVFLERNTEAFF
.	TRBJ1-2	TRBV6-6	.	TGTGCCAGCAGTAACCAGGGAAACTATGGCTACACCTTC	CASSNQGNYGYTF
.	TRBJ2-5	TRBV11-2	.	TGTGCCAGCAGCATAGCGCGGCGGGGGCCCTATAAGACCCAGTACTTC	CASSIARRGPYKTQYF
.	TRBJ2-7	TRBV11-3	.	TGTGCCAGCAGCAAAGCTGCCTCCTACGAGCAGTACTTC	CASSKAASYEQYF
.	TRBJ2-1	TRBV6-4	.	TGTGCCAGCGGCTCCTATAGCGCAGAGTTCTTC	CASGSYSAEFF
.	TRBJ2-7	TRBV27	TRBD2	TGTGCCAGCAGGGTAAGCGGGAGCTACGAGCAGTACTTC	CASRVSGSYEQYF
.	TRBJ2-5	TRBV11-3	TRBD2	TGTGCCAGCAGCTTAGCTGGGGCTAGCGGGGAGACCCAGTACTTC	CASSLAGASGETQYF
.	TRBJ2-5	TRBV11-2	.	TGTGCCAGCAGCTTAGTCAGAAAAGAGACCCAGTACTTC	CASSLVRKETQYF
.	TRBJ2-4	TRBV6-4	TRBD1	TGTGCCAGCAGGGACAGGGGAGGGTCCAAAAACATTCAGTACTTC	CASRDRGGSKNIQYF
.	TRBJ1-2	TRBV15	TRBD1	TGTGCCACCAGCAGAGAAGGGAGACAGGGTCGCGGCTACACCTTC	CATSREGRQGRGYTF
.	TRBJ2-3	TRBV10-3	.	TGTGCCATCAGTTCGGGGGCAAGCACAGATACGCAGTATTTT	CAISSGASTDTQYF
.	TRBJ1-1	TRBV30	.	TGTGCCGGACTAAGCCAGGGAACCGAAGCTTTCTTT	CAGLSQGTEAFF
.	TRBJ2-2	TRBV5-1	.	TGCGCCAGCAGCTCAGGCGTCCTGAACACCGGGGAGCTGTTTTTT	CASSSGVLNTGELFF
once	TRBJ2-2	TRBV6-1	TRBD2	TGTGCCAGCAGTGTGATAGAACTAGCGGGAGGCACCGGGGAGCTGTTTTTT	CASSVIELAGGTGELFF
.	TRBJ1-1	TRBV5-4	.	TGTGCCAGCAGCTTAGTCGGGACGAACACTGAAGCTTTCTTT	CASSLVGTNTEAFF
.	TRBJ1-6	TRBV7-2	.	TGTGCCAGCAGCCGATACCTCGGGGTTCGCAATTCACCCCTCCACTTT	CASSRYLGVRNSPLHF
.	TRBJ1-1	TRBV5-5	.	TGTGCCAGCAGCCTGGGAATCCCGGGCACTGAAGCTTTCTTT	CASSLGIPGTEAFF
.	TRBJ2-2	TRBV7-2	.	TGTGCCAGCAGCCCAGTCGGGGGGCGCGAGACCGGGGAGCTGTTTTTT	CASSPVGGRETGELFF
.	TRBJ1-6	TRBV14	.	TGTGCCAGCAGCCACCAGAAGGCTTCACCCCTCCACTTT	CASSHQKASPLHF
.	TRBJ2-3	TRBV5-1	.	TGCGCCAGCAGCTTGACGTGGCAGGGAAGGGCAGATACGCAGTATTTT	CASSLTWQGRADTQYF
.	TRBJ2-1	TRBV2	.	TGTGCCAGCAGTGAAGCCAGGGTAGGAAATGAGCAGTTCTTC	CASSEARVGNEQFF
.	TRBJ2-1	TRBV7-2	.	TGTGCCAGCAGCTTAGTACTAGGGCGGGGTGAGCAGTTCTTC	CASSLVLGRGEQFF
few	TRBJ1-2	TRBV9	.	TGTGCCAGCAGCCCCCAGGGACACGACTTGGGTTATGGCTACACCTTC	CASSPQGHDLGYGYTF
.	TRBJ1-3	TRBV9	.	TGTGCCAGCAGCGTAGAGGGTACTGGAAACACCATATATTTT	CASSVEGTGNTIYF
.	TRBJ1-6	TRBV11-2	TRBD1	TGTGCCAGCAGCTTAATGGACAGGGGGCGGTCACCCCTCCACTTT	CASSLMDRGRSPLHF
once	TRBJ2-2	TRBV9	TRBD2	TGTGCCAGCAGCCCCACCCGGGGGGTCGGGGAGCTGTTTTTT	CASSPTRGVGELFF
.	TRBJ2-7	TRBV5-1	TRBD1	TGCGCCAGCAGCTTGGACGGACAGGGGACAAACGAGCAGTACTTC	CASSLDGQGTNEQYF
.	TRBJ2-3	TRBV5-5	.	TGTGCCAGCAGCTTTCGCGCAGATACGCAGTATTTT	CASSFRADTQYF
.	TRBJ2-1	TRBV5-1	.	TGCGCCAGCAGCCCGACTGAGAGCTCCTACAATGAGCAGTTCTTC	CASSPTESSYNEQFF
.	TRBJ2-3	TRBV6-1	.	TGTGCCAGCAGTTTGCAGACAGCATACACAGATACGCAGTATTTT	CASSLQTAYTDTQYF
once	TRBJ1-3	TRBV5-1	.	TGCGCCAGCAGCTCCGGCCAGGGGCAGCTTGGAAACACCATATATTTT	CASSSGQGQLGNTIYF
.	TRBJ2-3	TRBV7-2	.	TGTGCCAGCAGCCCCTATCGGGTTTCTAGCACAGATACGCAGTATTTT	CASSPYRVSSTDTQYF
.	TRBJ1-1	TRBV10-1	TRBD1	TGCGCCAGCAGTACCCGGACAGGGCGGCCGGCTTTCTTT	CASSTRTGRPAFF
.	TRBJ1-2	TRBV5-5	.	TGTGCCAGCAGCTTGGCGGGCGGATATGGCTACACCTTC	CASSLAGGYGYTF
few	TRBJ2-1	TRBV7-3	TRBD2	TGTGCCAGCAGCCCTTATACCGGGACTAGCGGGAGGGCAGACAATGAGCAGTTCTTC	CASSPYTGTSGRADNEQFF
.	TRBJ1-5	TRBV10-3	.	TGTGCCGTACAGGGAGGGAGCAATCAGCCCCAGCATTTT	CAVQGGSNQPQHF
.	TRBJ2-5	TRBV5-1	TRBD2	TGCGCCAGCAGCTATAGCGGGGGGGCGGAGACCCAGTACTTC	CASSYSGGAETQYF
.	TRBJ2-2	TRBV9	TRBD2	TGTGCCAGCAGCGTAACAGCGGGAGGCGGGGAGCTGTTTTTT	CASSVTAGGGELFF
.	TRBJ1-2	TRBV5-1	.	TGCGCCAGCAGCTTCACAGGGATAAGCGCCGGGGGCTACACCTTC	CASSFTGISAGGYTF
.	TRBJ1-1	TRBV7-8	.	TGTGCCAGCAGCTTAGCGGGGTGGACCACTGAAGCTTTCTTT	CASSLAGWTTEAFF
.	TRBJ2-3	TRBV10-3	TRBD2	TGTGCCATCAGAGCGGGGGGGCCCGTAGATACGCAGTATTTT	CAIRAGGPVDTQYF
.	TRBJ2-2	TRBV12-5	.	TGTGCTAGTGTACGGGACACCGGGGAGCTGTTTTTT	CASVRDTGELFF
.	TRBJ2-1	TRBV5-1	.	TGCGCCAGCAGGTCTCCGGGCCTAGATCCGTTCTTC	CASRSPGLDPFF
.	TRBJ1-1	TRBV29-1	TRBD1	TGCAGCGCAGGGGGGGAAGTGAACACTGAAGCTTTCTTT	CSAGGEVNTEAFF
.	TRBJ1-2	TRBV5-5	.	TGTGCCAGCAGCTTGGAATGGGGCTATGGCTACACCTTC	CASSLEWGYGYTF
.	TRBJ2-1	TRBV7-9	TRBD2	TGTGCCAGCAGCTTTCTTAGCCTAGCGGGCTACAATGAGCAGTTCTTC	CASSFLSLAGYNEQFF
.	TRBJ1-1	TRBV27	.	TGTGCCAGCAGTTTCCGAGACACTTGGCGAACTGAAGCTTTCTTT	CASSFRDTWRTEAFF